A single T cell receptor (beta chain) is shown here with its context. TCRdb ran MiXCR on the PCR reads and lists one entry per CDR3 protein. This table has about 8,200 distinct CDR3 sequences, 35% to 50% appearing once. This record comes from a study of immune characterization of retroperitoneal liposarcoma. Trimming cost V 6 bases and J 6 bases, with 17 bases left between them. CDR3 length: 14 amino acids. The sample consisted of tumor tissue. The clonotype originates from a male donor with retroperitoneal liposarcoma. The chain couples TRBV12-3 or TRBV12-4 to TRBJ1-1; D is unclear. The CDR3 spells CASSPTYVSAEAFF. Here the CDR3 DNA reads TGTGCCAGCAGCCCCACTTACGTTTCGGCTGAAGCTTTCTTT.